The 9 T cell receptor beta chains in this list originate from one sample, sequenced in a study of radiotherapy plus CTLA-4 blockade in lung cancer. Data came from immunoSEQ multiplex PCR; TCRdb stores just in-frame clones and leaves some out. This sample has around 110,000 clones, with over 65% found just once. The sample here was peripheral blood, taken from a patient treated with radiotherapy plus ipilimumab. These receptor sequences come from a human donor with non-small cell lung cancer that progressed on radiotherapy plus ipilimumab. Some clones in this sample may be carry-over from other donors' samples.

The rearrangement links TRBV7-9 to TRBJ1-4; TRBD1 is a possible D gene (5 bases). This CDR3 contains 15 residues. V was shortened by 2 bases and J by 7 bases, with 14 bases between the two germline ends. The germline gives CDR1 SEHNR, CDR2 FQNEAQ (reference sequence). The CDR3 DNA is TGTGCCAGCAGCTTACCATACAGGATAACTGAAAAACTGTTTTTT. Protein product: CASSLPYRITEKLFF.

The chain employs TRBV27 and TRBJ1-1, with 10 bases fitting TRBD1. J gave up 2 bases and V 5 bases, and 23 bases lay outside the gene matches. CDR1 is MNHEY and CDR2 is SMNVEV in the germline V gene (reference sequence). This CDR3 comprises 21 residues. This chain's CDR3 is CASSQRSSWGTGDWENTEAFF. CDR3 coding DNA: TGTGCCAGCAGTCAAAGGTCTTCATGGGGGACAGGGGATTGGGAAAACACTGAAGCTTTCTTT.

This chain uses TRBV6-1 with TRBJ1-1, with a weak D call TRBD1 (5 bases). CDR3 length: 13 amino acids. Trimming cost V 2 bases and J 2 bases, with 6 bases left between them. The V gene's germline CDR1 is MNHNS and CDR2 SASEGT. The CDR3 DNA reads TGTGCCAGCAGTGAAACAGGCAACACTGAAGCTTTCTTT. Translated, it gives CASSETGNTEAFF.

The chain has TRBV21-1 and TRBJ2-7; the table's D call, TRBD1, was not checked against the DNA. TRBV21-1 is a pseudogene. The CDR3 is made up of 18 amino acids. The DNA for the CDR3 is TGTGCCAGCAGCAAAACCGGGGCACCCAGGGGATCTAACTACGAGCAGTACTTC. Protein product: CASSKTGAPRGSNYEQYF.

The CDR3 DNA reads TGTGCCAGCAGCTCCAGACAGGGCCAGGGGGAGACCCAGTACTTC. Translation gives CASSSRQGQGETQYF. V usage is TRBV7-9 and J usage is TRBJ2-5; TRBD1 aligns across 7 bases. Germline V lookup: CDR1 SEHNR, CDR2 FQNEAQ (reference sequence). J lost 5 bases, V lost 4 bases, and 10 bases had no gene match. The CDR3 sequence is 15 residues long.

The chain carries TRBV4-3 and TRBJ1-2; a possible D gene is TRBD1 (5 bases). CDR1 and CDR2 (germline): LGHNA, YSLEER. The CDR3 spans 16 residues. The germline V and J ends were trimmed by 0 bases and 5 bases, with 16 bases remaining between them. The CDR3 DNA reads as TGCGCCAGCAGCCAAGAGTCAGGGAGTGGTGGATATGGCTACACCTTC. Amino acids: CASSQESGSGGYGYTF.

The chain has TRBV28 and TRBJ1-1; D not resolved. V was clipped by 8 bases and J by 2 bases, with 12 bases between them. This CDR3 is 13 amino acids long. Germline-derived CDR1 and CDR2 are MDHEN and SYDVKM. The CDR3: CASVSGTNTEAFF. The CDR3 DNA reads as TGTGCCAGCGTATCAGGAACAAACACTGAAGCTTTCTTT.

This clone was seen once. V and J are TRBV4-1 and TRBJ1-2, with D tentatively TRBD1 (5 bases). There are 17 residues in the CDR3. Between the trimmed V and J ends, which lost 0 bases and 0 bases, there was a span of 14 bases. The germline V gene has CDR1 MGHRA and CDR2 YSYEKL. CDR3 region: CASSQDPLRGTNYGYTF. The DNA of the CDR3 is TGCGCCAGCAGCCAAGACCCACTCCGGGGGACTAACTATGGCTACACCTTC.

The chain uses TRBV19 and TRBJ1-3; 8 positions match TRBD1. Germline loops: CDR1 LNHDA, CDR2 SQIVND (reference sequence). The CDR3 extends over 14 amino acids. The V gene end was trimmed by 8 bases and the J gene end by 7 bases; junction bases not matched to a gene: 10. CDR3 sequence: CASALAGTGNTIYF. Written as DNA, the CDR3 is TGTGCCAGTGCCCTAGCCGGGACAGGCAACACCATATATTTT. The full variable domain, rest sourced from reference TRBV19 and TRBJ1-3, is DGGITQSPKYLFRKEGQNVTLSCEQNLNHDAMYWYRQDPGQGLRLIYYSQIVNDFQKGDIAEGYSVSREKKESFPLTVTSAQKNPTAFYLCASALAGTGNTIYFGEGSWLTVV.